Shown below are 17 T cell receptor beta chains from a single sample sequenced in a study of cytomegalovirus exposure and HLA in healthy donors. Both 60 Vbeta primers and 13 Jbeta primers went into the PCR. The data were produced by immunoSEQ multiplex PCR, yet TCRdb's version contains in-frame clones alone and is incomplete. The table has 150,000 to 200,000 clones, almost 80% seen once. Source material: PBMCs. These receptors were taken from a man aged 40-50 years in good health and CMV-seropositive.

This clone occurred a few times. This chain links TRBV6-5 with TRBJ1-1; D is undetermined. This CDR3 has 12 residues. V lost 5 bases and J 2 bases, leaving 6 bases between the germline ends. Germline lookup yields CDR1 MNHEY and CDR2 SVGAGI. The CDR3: CASSEYNTEAFF. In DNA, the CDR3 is TGTGCCAGCAGTGAGTACAACACTGAAGCTTTCTTT.

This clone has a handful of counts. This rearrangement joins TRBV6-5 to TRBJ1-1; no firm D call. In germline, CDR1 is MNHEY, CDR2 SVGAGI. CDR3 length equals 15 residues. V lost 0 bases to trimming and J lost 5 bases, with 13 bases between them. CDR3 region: CASSYSGIAGTEAFF. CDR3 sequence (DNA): TGTGCCAGCAGTTACTCTGGCATCGCGGGGACTGAAGCTTTCTTT.

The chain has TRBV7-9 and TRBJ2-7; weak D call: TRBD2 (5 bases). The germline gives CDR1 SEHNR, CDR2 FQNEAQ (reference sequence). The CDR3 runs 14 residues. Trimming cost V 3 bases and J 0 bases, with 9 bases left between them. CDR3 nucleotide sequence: TGTGCCAGCAGCTTTTCAGGAGGCTCCTACGAGCAGTACTTC. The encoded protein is CASSFSGGSYEQYF.

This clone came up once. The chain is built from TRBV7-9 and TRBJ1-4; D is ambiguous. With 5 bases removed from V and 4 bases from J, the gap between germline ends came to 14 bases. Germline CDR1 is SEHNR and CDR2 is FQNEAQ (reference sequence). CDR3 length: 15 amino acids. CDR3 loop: CASSPRGDYNEKLFF. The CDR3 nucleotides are TGTGCCAGCAGCCCAAGAGGAGACTATAATGAAAAACTGTTTTTT.

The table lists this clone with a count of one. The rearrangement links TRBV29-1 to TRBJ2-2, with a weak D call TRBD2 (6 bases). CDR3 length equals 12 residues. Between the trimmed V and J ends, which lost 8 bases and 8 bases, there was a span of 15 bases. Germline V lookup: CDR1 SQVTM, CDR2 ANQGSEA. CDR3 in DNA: TGCAGCCACCGGGGAGGCGGGGGGGAGCTGTTTTTT. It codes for CSHRGGGGELFF.

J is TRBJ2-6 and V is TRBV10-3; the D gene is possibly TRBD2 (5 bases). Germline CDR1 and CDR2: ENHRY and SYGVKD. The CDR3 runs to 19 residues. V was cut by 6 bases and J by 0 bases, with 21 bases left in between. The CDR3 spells CAISAKVSGFSSGANVLTF. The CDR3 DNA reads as TGTGCCATCAGCGCGAAGGTGAGCGGATTCAGCTCTGGGGCCAACGTCCTGACTTTC.

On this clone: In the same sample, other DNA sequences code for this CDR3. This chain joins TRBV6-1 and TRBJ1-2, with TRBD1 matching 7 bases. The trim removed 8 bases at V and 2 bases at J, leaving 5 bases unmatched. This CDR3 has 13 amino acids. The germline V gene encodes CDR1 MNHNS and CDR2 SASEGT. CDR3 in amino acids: CASRDSPNYGYTF. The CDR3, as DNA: TGTGCCAGCCGGGACAGCCCCAACTATGGCTACACCTTC.

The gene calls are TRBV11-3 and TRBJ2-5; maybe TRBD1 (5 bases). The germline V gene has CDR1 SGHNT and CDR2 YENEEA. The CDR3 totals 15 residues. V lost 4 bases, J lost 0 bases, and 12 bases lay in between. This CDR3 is CASSSSTAYQETQYF. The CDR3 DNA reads TGTGCCAGCAGCTCTTCGACAGCGTACCAAGAGACCCAGTACTTC.

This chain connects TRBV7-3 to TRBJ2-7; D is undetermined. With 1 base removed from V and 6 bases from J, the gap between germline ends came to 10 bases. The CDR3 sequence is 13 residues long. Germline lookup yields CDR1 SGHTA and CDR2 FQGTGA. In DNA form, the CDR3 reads TGTGCCAGCAGCTTAAATGCTAAAACCGAGCAGTACTTC. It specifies CASSLNAKTEQYF. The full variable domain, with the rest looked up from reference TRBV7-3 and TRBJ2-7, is GAGVSQTPSNKVTEKGKYVELRCDPISGHTALYWYRQSLGQGPEFLIYFQGTGAADDSGLPNDRFFAVRPEGSVSTLKIQRTERGDSAVYLCASSLNAKTEQYFGPGTRLTVT.

CDR3 sequence (DNA): TGTGCCAGCAGCTTTCTAGGCACTGAAGCTTTCTTT. Encoded protein: CASSFLGTEAFF. The V and J genes are TRBV14 and TRBJ1-1; D gene uncertain. The V gene's germline CDR1 is SGHDN and CDR2 FVKESK. V was shortened by 5 bases and J by 4 bases, with 8 bases between the two germline ends. The length of the CDR3 is 12 residues.

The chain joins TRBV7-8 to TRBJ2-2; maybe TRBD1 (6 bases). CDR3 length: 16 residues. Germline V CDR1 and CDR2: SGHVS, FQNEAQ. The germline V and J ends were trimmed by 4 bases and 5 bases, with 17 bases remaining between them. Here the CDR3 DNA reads TGTGCCAGCAGCTCCTATAGTGCTAGGGGGACCGGGGAGCTGTTTTTT. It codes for CASSSYSARGTGELFF.

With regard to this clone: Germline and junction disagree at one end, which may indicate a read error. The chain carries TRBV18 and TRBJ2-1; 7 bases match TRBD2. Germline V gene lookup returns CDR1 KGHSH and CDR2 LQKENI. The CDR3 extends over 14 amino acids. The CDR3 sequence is CASSPTSGGSGRLF. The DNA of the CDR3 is TGTGCCAGCTCCCCTACGTCGGGGGGAAGCGGTCGGCTCTTC.

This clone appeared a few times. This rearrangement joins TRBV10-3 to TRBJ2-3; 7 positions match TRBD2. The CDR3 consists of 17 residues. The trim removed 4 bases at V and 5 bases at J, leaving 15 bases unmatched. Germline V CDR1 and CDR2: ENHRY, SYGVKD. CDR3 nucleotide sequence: TGTGCCATCAGTGGGGCCGGGACTACACGCAGGGTAGATACGCAGTATTTT. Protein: CAISGAGTTRRVDTQYF.

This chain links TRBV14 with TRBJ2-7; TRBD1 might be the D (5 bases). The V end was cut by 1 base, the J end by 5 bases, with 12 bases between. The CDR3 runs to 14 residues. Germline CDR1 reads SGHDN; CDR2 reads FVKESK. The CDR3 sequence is CASSQVGRANEQYF. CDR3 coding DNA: TGTGCCAGCAGCCAAGTTGGCAGGGCTAACGAGCAGTACTTC.

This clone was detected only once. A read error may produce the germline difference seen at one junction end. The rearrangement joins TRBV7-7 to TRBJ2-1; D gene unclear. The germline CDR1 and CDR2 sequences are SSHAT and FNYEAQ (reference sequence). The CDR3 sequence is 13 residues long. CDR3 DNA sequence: TGTGCTAGCAGCGCTACGGGTCCGGGTGAGCAGTTCTTC. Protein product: CASSATGPGEQFF. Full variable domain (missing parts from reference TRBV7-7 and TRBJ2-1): GAGVSQSPRYKVTKRGQDVTLRCDPISSHATLYWYQQALGQGPEFLTYFNYEAQPDKSGLPSDRFSAERPEGSISTLTIQRTEQRDSAMYRCASSATGPGEQFFGPGTRLTVL.

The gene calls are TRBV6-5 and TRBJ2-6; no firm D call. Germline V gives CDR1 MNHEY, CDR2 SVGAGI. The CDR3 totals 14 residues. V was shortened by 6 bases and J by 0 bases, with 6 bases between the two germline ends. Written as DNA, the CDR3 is TGTGCCAGCAGAAGCCTCTCTGGGGCCAACGTCCTGACTTTC. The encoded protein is CASRSLSGANVLTF.

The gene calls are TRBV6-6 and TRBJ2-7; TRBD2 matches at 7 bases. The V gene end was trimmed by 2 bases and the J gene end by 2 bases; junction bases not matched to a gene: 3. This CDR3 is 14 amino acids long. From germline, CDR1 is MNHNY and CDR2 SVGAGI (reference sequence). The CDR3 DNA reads TGTGCCAGCAGTTACGCGGGAGAACCCTACGAGCAGTACTTC. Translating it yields CASSYAGEPYEQYF.